Listed here is a single T cell receptor (beta chain). Per the study methods: Counts of nucleated cells, estimated from reference gene primer amplification, were obtained. The repertoire was sequenced with immunoSEQ multiplex PCR; TCRdb's copy has only in-frame clones and lacks some. V and J calls and clone size are given by that table; D and trimming were obtained from the DNA. The table lists 200,000 to 300,000 clones, around 80% of them singletons, with 2% to 2.5% in the top ten. The record originates from a study of blood T cell repertoires in COVID-19. Overall study context: T cells, B-cell-depleted T cells, or PBMCs provided the cDNA or gDNA that served as material.

The ends lost 3 bases at V and 2 bases at J; junction bases unmatched: 10. Germline V gene data show CDR1 as MNHEY and CDR2 as SMNVEV (reference sequence). The length of the CDR3 is 16 residues. The clonotype comes from a middle-aged man who had recovered from COVID-19. The chain uses TRBV27 and TRBJ2-7; TRBD2 matches at 7 bases. Sequencing was done on a sample of peripheral blood. The CDR3 sequence: CASSFSTGTITYEQYF. For the CDR3, the DNA is TGTGCCAGCAGTTTCTCAACCGGGACTATTACCTACGAGCAGTACTTC.